This paragraph covers one TCR beta chain sequence. Its matching antigen is unknown. Germline-derived CDR1 and CDR2 are LNHNV and YYDKDF (reference sequence). Trimming cost V 4 bases and J 3 bases, with 13 bases left between them. This CDR3 has 14 residues. Researchers prepared the TCRbeta library using unique molecular identifiers, the study reports. TCRdb called the PCR reads again in MiXCR, with one record for every CDR3 protein. Among about 980,000 distinct CDR3 sequences listed, around 30% were seen once. This sample is part of a study of T-cell reconstitution after alpha-beta-depleted transplantation in children. Study-level points and caveats: Reportedly, alpha-beta T cells present about two months post-transplant originated from several hundred expanded clones of graft origin. One year post-transplant, T-cell counts and diversity were largely derived from T cells produced anew. Surviving thymic progenitors and recipient T cells were the source of high TCRbeta diversity at day 60 in some patients.

V and J are TRBV15 and TRBJ2-7, with D perhaps assigned TRBD1 or TRBD2 (5 bases each). This sample comprised PBMCs, mostly from graft donor cells, obtained 360 days after TCRalphabeta/CD19-depleted stem cell transplant. The clonotype comes from a boy in the first two years of life who had a stem cell transplant for SCID, so the T cells may come from the graft donor. CDR3 DNA sequence: TGTGCCACCAGCACATCGGGACGGATCTACGAGCAGTACTTC. It is translated as CATSTSGRIYEQYF.